Below, one TCR beta chain is given with its context. Its antigen remains unknown. The data derive from a study of cytomegalovirus exposure and HLA in healthy donors. This CDR3 contains 20 residues. Trimming took 2 bases from V and 3 from J; bases not matched to a gene: 13. Looked up from germline, CDR1 is LNHNV and CDR2 is YYDKDF (reference sequence). With 60 Vbeta and 13 Jbeta primers, the PCR was carried out. Assay used: immunoSEQ multiplex PCR; TCRdb lists only in-frame clones, some missing. The sample shows approximately 87,000 clones, under 90% of them seen only once. The study, taken as a whole, reports: A later analysis revealed that TCR association rates differed between HLA loci, peaking at DRB1 and bottoming out at HLA-C. Upon later analysis, HLA-associated TCR beta chains proved more clonally expanded than other, equally common chains.

The sequencing input was PBMCs. The chain employs TRBV15 and TRBJ2-3; 14 bases are a match to TRBD2. The TCR originated in a woman between 70 and 85 years old in good health and CMV-seropositive. The CDR3 is CATSRTGLAGALGLTDTQYF. The DNA of the CDR3 is TGTGCCACCAGCAGAACGGGACTAGCGGGGGCACTGGGCCTGACAGATACGCAGTATTTT.